The subject of this entry is one T cell receptor beta chain. Its antigen is not identified. This sample was included in a study of CD8+ T cells in alopecia areata. Extraction of RNA preceded its reverse transcription into cDNA, which served as the sequencing template. The method was immunoSEQ multiplex PCR; TCRdb's version includes in-frame clones alone and lacks a portion of them. The sample lists around 190,000 clones, more than 50% occurring once. The CDR3 totals 22 residues. Trimming cost V 2 bases and J 5 bases, with 35 bases left between them. The germline CDR1 and CDR2 sequences are SGHDN and FVKESK. Study-wide points: Greater clonality was observed in lesional scalp samples, especially alopecia totalis/universalis, versus normal scalp. TCR sharing was clearer in mice than between patients, perhaps partly owing to patient HLA diversity. Normal skin's resident alphabeta T cells are sequenced alongside lesional scalp T cells.

Sequences were obtained from CD8+ T cells sorted from blood. The clonotype comes from a human donor in good health. The genes are TRBV14 and TRBJ2-3, with D perhaps matching TRBD1 or TRBD2 (5 bases each). CDR3 sequence: CASSQRGAVLPKGLPTGDTQYF. CDR3 nucleotides: TGTGCCAGCAGCCAAAGAGGGGCGGTTCTCCCAAAAGGACTGCCTACGGGAGATACGCAGTATTTT.